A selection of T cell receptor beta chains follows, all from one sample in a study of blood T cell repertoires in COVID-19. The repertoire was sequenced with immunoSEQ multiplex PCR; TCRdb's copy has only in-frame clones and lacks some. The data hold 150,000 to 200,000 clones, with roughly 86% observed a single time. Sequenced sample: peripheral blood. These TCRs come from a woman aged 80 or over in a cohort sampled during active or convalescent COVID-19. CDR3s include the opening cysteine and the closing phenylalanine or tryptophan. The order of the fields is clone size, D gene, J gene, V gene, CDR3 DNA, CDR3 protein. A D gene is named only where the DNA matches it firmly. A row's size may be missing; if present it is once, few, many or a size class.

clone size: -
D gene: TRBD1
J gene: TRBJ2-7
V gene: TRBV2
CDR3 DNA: TGTGCCAGCAGTGGCCTGACAGGGCTCCCCTACGAGCAGTACTTC
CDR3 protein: CASSGLTGLPYEQYF

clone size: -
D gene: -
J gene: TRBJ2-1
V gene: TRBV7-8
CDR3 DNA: TGTGCCAGCAGCCTCTCTTCGAGCTCCTACAATGAGCAGTTCTTC
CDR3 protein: CASSLSSSSYNEQFF

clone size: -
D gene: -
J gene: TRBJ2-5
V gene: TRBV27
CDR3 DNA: TGTGCCAGCAGTCCCCCGCTAGCGAGGAAGGTGACCCAGTACTTC
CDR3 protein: CASSPPLARKVTQYF

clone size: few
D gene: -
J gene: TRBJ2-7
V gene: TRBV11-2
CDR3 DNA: TGTGCCAGCAGCTTTGGAGAAATAGTGTACGAGCAGTACTTC
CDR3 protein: CASSFGEIVYEQYF

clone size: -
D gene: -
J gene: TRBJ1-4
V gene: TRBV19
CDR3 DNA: TGTGCCAGTCGGACAAAACTATCTGCAACTAATGAAAAACTGTTTTTT
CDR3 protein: CASRTKLSATNEKLFF

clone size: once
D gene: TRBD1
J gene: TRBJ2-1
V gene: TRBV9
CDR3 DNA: TGTGCCAGCAGCGCAAATCAGGGGGCGGGATTTATTGGGAATGAGCAGTTCTTC
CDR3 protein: CASSANQGAGFIGNEQFF

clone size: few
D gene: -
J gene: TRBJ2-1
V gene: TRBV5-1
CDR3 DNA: TGCGCCAGCAGCACGGATGGGGCTGGATACAATGAGCAGTTCTTC
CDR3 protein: CASSTDGAGYNEQFF

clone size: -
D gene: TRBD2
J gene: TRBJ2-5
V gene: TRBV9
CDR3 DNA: TGTGCCAGCAGCGTAGGGCTAGCGGGGGGAGAAATGAACCAAGAGACCCAGTACTTC
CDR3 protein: CASSVGLAGGEMNQETQYF

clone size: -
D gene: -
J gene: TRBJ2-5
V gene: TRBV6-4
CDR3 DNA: TGTGCCAGCAGTGGGGGGGACGTAGAGACCCAGTACTTC
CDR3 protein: CASSGGDVETQYF

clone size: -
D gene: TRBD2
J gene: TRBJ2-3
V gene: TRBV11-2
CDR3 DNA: TGTGCCAGCAGCTTAGCGGGGGGTCCAGATACGCAGTATTTT
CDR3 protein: CASSLAGGPDTQYF

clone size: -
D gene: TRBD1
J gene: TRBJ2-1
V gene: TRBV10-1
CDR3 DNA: TGCGCCAGCAGTGGGGGTCTGGGACAGGGCCCGTACAATGAGCAGTTCTTC
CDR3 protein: CASSGGLGQGPYNEQFF

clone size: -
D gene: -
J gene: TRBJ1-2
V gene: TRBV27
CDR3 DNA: TGTGCCAGCAGTTTAGGGGCCAGAATAAACTATGGCTACACCTTC
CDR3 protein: CASSLGARINYGYTF

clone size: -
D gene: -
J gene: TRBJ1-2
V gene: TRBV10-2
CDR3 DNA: TGCGCCAGCACAGACACTAGGGCGGGCTATGGCTACACCTTC
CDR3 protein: CASTDTRAGYGYTF

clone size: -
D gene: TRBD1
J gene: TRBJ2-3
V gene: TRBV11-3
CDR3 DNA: TGTGCCAGCAGCTTCCGACAGGGTACAGATACGCAGTATTTT
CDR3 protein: CASSFRQGTDTQYF

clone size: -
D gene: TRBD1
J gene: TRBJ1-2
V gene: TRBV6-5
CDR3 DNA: TGTGCCAGCAGTTACTCCGACAGGGGTGGCGATGGCTACACCTTC
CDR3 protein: CASSYSDRGGDGYTF

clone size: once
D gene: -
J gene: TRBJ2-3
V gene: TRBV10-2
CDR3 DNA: TGCGCCAGCGCCCCCGGCGGGGGCGCAGATACGCAGTATTTT
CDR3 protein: CASAPGGGADTQYF

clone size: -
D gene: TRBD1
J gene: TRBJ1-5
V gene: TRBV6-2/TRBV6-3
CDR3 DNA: TGTGCCAGCAGTTACTCGAGTGGGACAGGTTTTGTGAGCAATCAGCCCCAGCATTTT
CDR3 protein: CASSYSSGTGFVSNQPQHF

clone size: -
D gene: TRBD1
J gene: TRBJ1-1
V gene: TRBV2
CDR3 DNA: TGTGCCAGCAGGCGGGACAGCGTAATCAATCTTGAAGCTTTCTTT
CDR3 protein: CASRRDSVINLEAFF

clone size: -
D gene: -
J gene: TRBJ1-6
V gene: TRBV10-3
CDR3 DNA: TGTGCCATCAGGGGGGGTAGTTCACCCCTCCACTTT
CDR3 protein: CAIRGGSSPLHF

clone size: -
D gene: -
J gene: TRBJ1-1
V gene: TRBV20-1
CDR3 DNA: TGCAGTGCTGCGGGCACTGAAGCTTTCTTT
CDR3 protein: CSAAGTEAFF

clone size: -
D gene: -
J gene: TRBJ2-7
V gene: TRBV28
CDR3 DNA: TGTGCCAGCAGTTTGGGCAGGGATTGGGAGCAGTACTTC
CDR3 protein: CASSLGRDWEQYF

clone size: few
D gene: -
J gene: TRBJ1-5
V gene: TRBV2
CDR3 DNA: TGTGCCAGCAGACCGGGGGTGAGGAGTCAGCCCCAGCATTTT
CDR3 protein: CASRPGVRSQPQHF

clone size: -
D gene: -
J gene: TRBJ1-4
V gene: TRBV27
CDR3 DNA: TGTGCCAGCGCGGGCGACTCGGATGAAAAACTGTTTTTT
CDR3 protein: CASAGDSDEKLFF

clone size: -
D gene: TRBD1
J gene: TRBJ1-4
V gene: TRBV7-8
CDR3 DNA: TGTGCCAGCAGCTTAGGAGGCTGGGGACAGTTTAATGAAAAACTGTTTTTT
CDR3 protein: CASSLGGWGQFNEKLFF

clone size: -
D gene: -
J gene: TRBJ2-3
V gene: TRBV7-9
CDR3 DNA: TGTGCCAGCAGCTCACAAGGCGGGGTGGGCACAGATACGCAGTATTTT
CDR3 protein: CASSSQGGVGTDTQYF

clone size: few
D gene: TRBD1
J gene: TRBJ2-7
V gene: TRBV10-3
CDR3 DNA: TGTGCCATCAGGGGGACAGGGTTCCCCTACGAGCAGTACTTC
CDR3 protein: CAIRGTGFPYEQYF

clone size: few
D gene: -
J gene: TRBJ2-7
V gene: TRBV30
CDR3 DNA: TGTGCCTGGAGTAGGGGATCCTACGAGCAGTACTTC
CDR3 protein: CAWSRGSYEQYF

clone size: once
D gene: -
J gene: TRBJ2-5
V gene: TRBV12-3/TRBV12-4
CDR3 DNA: TGTGCCAGCAGCCAGACAGGCCAAGAGACCCAGTACTTC
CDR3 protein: CASSQTGQETQYF

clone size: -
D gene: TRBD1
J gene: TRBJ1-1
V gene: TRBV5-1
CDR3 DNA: TGCGCCAGCAGCCATTCGACAGGGGGCGCCGACACTGAAGCTTTCTTT
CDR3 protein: CASSHSTGGADTEAFF

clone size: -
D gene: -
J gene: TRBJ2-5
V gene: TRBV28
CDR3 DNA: TGTGCCAGCAGCCTTGCACGGGGAAACCAAGAGACCCAGTACTTC
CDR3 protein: CASSLARGNQETQYF

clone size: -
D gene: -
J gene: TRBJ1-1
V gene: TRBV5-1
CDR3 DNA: TGCGCCAGCAGCTTGCCTTCTCGTGACAGCCCCCGGACTGAAGCTTTCTTT
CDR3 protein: CASSLPSRDSPRTEAFF